The 8 T cell receptor beta chains below come from one sample, sequenced in a study of blood T cell repertoires in COVID-19 (TCRdb year 2020). Libraries were built with the immunoSEQ multiplex PCR assay. Here the immuneACCESS table is served through TCRdb, limited to in-frame sequences with V and J called. Missing clones are a known gap in these copies; in checked studies unresolved V genes cover under half, and the rest lacks a known reason. The sample contains about 53,000 clones, 75% to 90% of them found a single time. Roughly 5% of the sample is held by the ten biggest clonotypes. The sequenced sample was peripheral blood. These receptors came from a man aged 55 to 70 with active COVID-19.

The chain is built from TRBV11-2 and TRBJ2-7; 11 bases map to TRBD2. Germline CDR1 and CDR2: SGHAT and FQNNGV. Trimming removed 2 bases from V and 0 bases from J; junction bases left unmatched: 12. The CDR3 spans 19 residues. CDR3 sequence reads: CASSLREGLAVLSSYEQYF. CDR3 coding DNA: TGTGCCAGCAGCTTAAGGGAGGGACTAGCGGTTCTCAGCTCCTACGAGCAGTACTTC. The full variable domain, its missing parts supplied by reference TRBV11-2 and TRBJ2-7, is EAGVAQSPRYKIIEKRQSVAFWCNPISGHATLYWYQQILGQGPKLLIQFQNNGVVDDSQLPKDRFSAERLKGVDSTLKIQPAKLEDSAVYLCASSLREGLAVLSSYEQYFGPGTRLTVT.

The rearrangement joins TRBV6-4 to TRBJ2-1, with 13 bases matching TRBD2. The germline CDR1 and CDR2 sequences are MRHNA and SNTAGT. J was trimmed by 8 bases and V by 6 bases; bases with no gene match: 7. This CDR3 is built from 15 residues. CDR3 amino acids: CASSVLAGGFHEQFF. CDR3 sequence (DNA): TGTGCCAGCAGCGTACTAGCGGGAGGGTTCCATGAGCAGTTCTTC.

The chain combines TRBV28 with TRBJ1-4; 7 bases are a match to TRBD1. Germline-derived CDR1 and CDR2 are MDHEN and SYDVKM. The V and J ends lost 6 bases and 7 bases, in that order; junction bases with no gene match: 11. This CDR3 has 15 amino acids. The CDR3 sequence: CASRPEGAGFEKLFF. As DNA, the CDR3 is TGTGCCAGCAGACCAGAGGGGGCAGGATTTGAAAAACTGTTTTTT.

The gene calls are TRBV28 and TRBJ1-5; TRBD1 aligns across 8 bases. The CDR3 contains 17 residues. Unmatched junction bases numbered 14, after V lost 7 bases and J lost 3 bases. The germline gives CDR1 MDHEN, CDR2 SYDVKM. CDR3 sequence (DNA): TGTGCCAGCATTACTAGTTCCGGGACAGGTTTCAATCAGCCCCAGCATTTT. This gives the protein CASITSSGTGFNQPQHF.

CDR3: CASSRDYEQYF. DNA of the CDR3: TGTGCCAGCTCGAGGGACTACGAGCAGTACTTC. The chain is built from TRBV18 and TRBJ2-7, with D maybe TRBD2 (5 bases). Germline V gene sequence: CDR1 KGHSH, CDR2 LQKENI. The CDR3 is 11 amino acids. V dropped 6 bases and J dropped 3 bases, with 6 bases sitting between them.

V and J are TRBV10-2 and TRBJ1-1; D remains ambiguous. CDR3 length equals 13 residues. Per the germline V gene, CDR1 is WSHSY and CDR2 is SAAADI. The germline V and J ends were trimmed by 2 bases and 3 bases, with 7 bases remaining between them. CDR3 loop: CASSEKPYTEAFF. In DNA form, the CDR3 reads TGCGCCAGCAGTGAGAAGCCCTACACTGAAGCTTTCTTT.

The chain is built from TRBV27 and TRBJ1-1, with unresolved D. Germline CDR1 is MNHEY and CDR2 is SMNVEV (reference sequence). The CDR3 runs to 16 residues. V dropped 3 bases and J dropped 4 bases, with 18 bases sitting between them. CDR3 bases: TGTGCCAGCAGTTTTTTTGATCGGGCCGGGAGCACTGAAGCTTTCTTT. Translation: CASSFFDRAGSTEAFF.

The J gene is TRBJ2-3, the V gene TRBV4-3; tentative D call: TRBD1 (6 bases). V lost 0 bases to trimming and J lost 4 bases, with 17 bases between them. The CDR3 has 17 amino acids. The germline V gene has CDR1 LGHNA and CDR2 YSLEER. The CDR3 reads CASSQELGAGGADTQYF. In DNA, the CDR3 is TGCGCCAGCAGCCAAGAACTGGGGGCAGGTGGGGCAGATACGCAGTATTTT.